This T cell receptor beta chain was captured in a study of CD8 T cells in ankylosing spondylitis. General study findings and limits: Reports of some motif variants in reactive arthritis synovial fluid and blood predate this one. Disease-linked clones displayed a CD8+ phenotype and appeared relatively rarely in peripheral blood.

TCR beta libraries were made by quantitative 5'-RACE with molecular barcodes. TCRdb re-called the 5' RACE reads with MiXCR, one entry per CDR3 protein. The sample contains about 310,000 distinct CDR3 sequences, about 20% of which appear only once. This CDR3 is 13 amino acids long. Trimming shortened V by 5 bases and J by 7 bases, and 12 bases separated the two germline ends. This clonotype was seen ten or more times. What it recognizes is unknown. The receptor's source is a female donor with ankylosing spondylitis or in good health (not recorded which). The chain combines TRBV12-3 or TRBV12-4 with TRBJ1-5; the D gene is possibly TRBD1 (6 bases). Specimen: blood, either unsorted or a sorted T cell fraction (not recorded which). CDR3 sequence: CASSIQGNQPQHF. In nucleotides, the CDR3 is TGTGCCAGCAGTATACAGGGAAACCAGCCCCAGCATTTT.